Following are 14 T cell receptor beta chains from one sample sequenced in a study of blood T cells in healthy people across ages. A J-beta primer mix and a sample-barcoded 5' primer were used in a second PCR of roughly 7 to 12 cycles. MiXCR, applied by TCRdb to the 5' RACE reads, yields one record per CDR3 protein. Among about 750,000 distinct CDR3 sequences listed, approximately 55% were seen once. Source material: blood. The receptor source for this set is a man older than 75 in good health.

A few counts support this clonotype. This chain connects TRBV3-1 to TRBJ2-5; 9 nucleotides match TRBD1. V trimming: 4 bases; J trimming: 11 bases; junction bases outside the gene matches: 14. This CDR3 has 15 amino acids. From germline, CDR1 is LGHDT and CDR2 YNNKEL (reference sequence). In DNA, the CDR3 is TGTGCCAGCAGCCCACCTCGGGACAGGGCAGGGGAGCAGTACTTC. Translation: CASSPPRDRAGEQYF.

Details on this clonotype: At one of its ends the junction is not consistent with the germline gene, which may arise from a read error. CDR3 region: CASRGQTSGANVLTF. CDR3 sequence (DNA): TGCGCCAGCAGGGGACAGACCTCTGGTGCCAACGTCCTGACTTTC. This rearrangement joins TRBV5-1 to TRBJ2-6, with TRBD1 matching over 7 bases. Germline-derived CDR1 and CDR2 are SGHRS and YFSETQ. The CDR3 totals 15 residues.

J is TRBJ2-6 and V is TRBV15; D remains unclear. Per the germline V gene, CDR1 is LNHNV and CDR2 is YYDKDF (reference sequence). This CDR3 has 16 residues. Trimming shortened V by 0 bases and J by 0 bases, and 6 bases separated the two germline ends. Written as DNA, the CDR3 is TGTGCCACCAGCAGAGAGTTATACTCTGGGGCCAACGTCCTGACTTTC. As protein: CATSRELYSGANVLTF. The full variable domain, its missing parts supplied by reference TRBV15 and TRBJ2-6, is DAMVIQNPRYQVTQFGKPVTLSCSQTLNHNVMYWYQQKSSQAPKLLFHYYDKDFNNEADTPDNFQSRRPNTSFCFLDIRSPGLGDTAMYLCATSRELYSGANVLTFGAGSRLTVL.

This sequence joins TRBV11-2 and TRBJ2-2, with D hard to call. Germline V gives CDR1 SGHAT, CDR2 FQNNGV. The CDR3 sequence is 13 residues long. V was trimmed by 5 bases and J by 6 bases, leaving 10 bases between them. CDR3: CASSEGMPGELFF. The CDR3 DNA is TGTGCCAGCAGCGAAGGAATGCCCGGGGAGCTGTTTTTT.

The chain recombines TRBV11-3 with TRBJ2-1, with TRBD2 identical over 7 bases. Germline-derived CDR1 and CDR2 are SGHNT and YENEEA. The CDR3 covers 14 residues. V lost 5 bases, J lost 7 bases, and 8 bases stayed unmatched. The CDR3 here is CASSRGEVGNEQFF. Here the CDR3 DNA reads TGTGCCAGCAGCCGGGGGGAGGTTGGGAATGAGCAGTTCTTC.

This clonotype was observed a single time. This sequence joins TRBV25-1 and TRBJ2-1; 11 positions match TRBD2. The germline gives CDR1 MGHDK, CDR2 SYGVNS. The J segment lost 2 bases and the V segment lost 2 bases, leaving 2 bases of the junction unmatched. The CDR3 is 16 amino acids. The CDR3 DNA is TGTGCCAGCAGTGAACCGGGACTAGCGGCCTACAATGAGCAGTTCTTC. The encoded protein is CASSEPGLAAYNEQFF.

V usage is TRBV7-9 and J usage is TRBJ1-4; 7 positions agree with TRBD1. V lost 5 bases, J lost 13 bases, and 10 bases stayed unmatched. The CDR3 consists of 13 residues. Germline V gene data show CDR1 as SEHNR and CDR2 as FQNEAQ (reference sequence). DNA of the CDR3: TGTGCCAGCAGCCCACGGACAGGCACCGTACTGTTTTTT. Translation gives CASSPRTGTVLFF.

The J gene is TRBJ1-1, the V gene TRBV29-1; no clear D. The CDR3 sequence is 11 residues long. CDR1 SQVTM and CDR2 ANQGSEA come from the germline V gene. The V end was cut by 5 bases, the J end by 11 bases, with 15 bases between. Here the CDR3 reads CSVSPKPGAFF. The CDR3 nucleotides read TGCAGCGTTAGTCCAAAACCGGGGGCTTTCTTT.

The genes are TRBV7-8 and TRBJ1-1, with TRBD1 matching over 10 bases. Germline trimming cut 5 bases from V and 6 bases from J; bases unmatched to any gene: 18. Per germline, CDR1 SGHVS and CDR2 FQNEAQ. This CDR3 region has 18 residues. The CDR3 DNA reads TGTGCCAGCAGCAGTATGACAGGGGGCGGGGGGCGGTTCGCTGAAGCTTTCTTT. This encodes CASSSMTGGGGRFAEAFF.

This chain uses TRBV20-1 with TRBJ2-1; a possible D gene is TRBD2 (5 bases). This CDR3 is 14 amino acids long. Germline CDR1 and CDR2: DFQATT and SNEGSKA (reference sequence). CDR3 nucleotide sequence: TGCAGCGGGAAGCTGCCTCTCCATCACAATGAGCAGTTCTTC. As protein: CSGKLPLHHNEQFF.

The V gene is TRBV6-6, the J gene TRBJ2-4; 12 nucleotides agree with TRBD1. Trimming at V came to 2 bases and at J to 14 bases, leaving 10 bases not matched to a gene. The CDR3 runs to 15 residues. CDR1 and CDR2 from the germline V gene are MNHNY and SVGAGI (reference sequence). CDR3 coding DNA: TGTGCCAGCAGTTACGCGCCGGGACAGGGGGCGACAGAGTACTTC. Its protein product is CASSYAPGQGATEYF.

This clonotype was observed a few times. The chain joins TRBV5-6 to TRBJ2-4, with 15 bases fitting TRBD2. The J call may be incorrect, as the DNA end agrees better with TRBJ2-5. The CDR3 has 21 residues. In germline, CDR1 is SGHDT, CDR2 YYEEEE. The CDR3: CASTRTGGEPGLAGGWETQYF. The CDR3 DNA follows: TGTGCCAGCACGCGGACGGGAGGAGAACCGGGACTAGCGGGAGGATGGGAGACCCAGTACTTC.

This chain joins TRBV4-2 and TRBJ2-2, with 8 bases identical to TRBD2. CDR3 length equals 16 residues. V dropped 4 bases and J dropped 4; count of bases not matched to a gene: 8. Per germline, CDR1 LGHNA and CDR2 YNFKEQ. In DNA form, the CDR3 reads TGTGCCAGCAGCCCACGGGGGGGCACTAGCACCGGGGAGCTGTTTTTT. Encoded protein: CASSPRGGTSTGELFF.

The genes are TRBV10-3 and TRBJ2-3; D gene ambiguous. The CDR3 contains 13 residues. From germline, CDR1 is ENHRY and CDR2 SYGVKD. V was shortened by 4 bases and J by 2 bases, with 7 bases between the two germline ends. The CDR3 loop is CAISVSHTDTQYF. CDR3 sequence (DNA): TGTGCCATCAGTGTATCTCACACAGATACGCAGTATTTT.